The rows below give T cell receptor beta chains drawn from one sample of a study of blood T cell repertoires in COVID-19. Repertoires were generated with immunoSEQ multiplex PCR, while TCRdb's copy carries only in-frame clones and drops some. The profile shows about 290,000 clones, approximately 80% of them singletons. Sequencing input: peripheral blood. The source is a woman aged 45-65 years with active or convalescent COVID-19. The CDR3 runs from the conserved cysteine through the conserved F or W. The D gene is left open where the match is weak. Clone size is not always given. Where it is, it says once, few, many or a class for expanded clones.

V: TRBV6-5
J: TRBJ1-5
D: .
size: .
length: 13
CDR3: CASTPRSLQPQHF
DNA: TGTGCCAGCACCCCTAGGTCCCTCCAGCCCCAGCATTTT

V: TRBV7-8
J: TRBJ2-3
D: .
size: .
length: 13
CDR3: CASSFAGADTQYF
DNA: TGTGCCAGCAGCTTTGCGGGTGCAGATACGCAGTATTTT

V: TRBV5-1
J: TRBJ1-1
D: .
size: .
length: 13
CDR3: CASSWGGKLEAFF
DNA: TGCGCCAGCAGCTGGGGCGGGAAGCTTGAAGCTTTCTTT

V: TRBV15
J: TRBJ1-2
D: TRBD1
size: .
length: 16
CDR3: CATSRDLGGGDDGYTF
DNA: TGTGCCACCAGCAGAGATTTAGGAGGGGGCGACGATGGCTACACCTTC

V: TRBV29-1
J: TRBJ1-1
D: .
size: few
length: 13
CDR3: CSVRGRMNTEAFF
DNA: TGCAGCGTGCGGGGACGGATGAACACTGAAGCTTTCTTT

V: TRBV10-3
J: TRBJ1-1
D: TRBD1
size: once
length: 13
CDR3: CASGYRGDTEAFF
DNA: TGTGCCAGCGGTTACAGGGGTGACACTGAAGCTTTCTTT

V: TRBV10-3
J: TRBJ1-3
D: .
size: few
length: 14
CDR3: CAISGRDSGNTIYF
DNA: TGTGCCATCAGTGGAAGGGACTCCGGAAACACCATATATTTT

V: TRBV19
J: TRBJ1-1
D: TRBD1
size: few
length: 13
CDR3: CASSTGQEAEAFF
DNA: TGTGCCAGTAGTACTGGACAGGAGGCTGAAGCTTTCTTT

V: TRBV30
J: TRBJ2-7
D: .
size: .
length: 14
CDR3: CAWIAGTRAGEQYF
DNA: TGTGCCTGGATCGCCGGGACCCGGGCGGGAGAGCAGTACTTC

V: TRBV7-9
J: TRBJ1-6
D: .
size: .
length: 15
CDR3: CASSAEGSYNSPLHF
DNA: TGTGCCAGCAGCGCCGAGGGATCCTATAATTCACCCCTCCACTTT

V: TRBV3-1/TRBV3-2
J: TRBJ2-1
D: .
size: .
length: 13
CDR3: CASSQYEGYEQFF
DNA: TGTGCCAGCAGCCAATATGAGGGATATGAGCAGTTCTTC

V: TRBV6-5
J: TRBJ1-5
D: .
size: .
length: 14
CDR3: CASREGGSNQPQHF
DNA: TGTGCCAGCAGGGAGGGCGGTAGCAATCAGCCCCAGCATTTT

V: TRBV19
J: TRBJ1-5
D: TRBD1
size: many
length: 16
CDR3: CASSPRTGGWNQPQHF
DNA: TGTGCCAGTAGTCCCCGGACAGGGGGCTGGAATCAGCCCCAGCATTTT

V: TRBV6-5
J: TRBJ2-7
D: TRBD1
size: .
length: 15
CDR3: CASSPTWTGGYEQYF
DNA: TGTGCCAGCAGCCCCACATGGACAGGGGGCTACGAGCAGTACTTC

V: TRBV12-5
J: TRBJ1-6
D: .
size: .
length: 13
CDR3: CASGFGFSSPLHF
DNA: TGTGCTAGTGGTTTTGGGTTTAGCTCACCCCTCCACTTT

V: TRBV6-1
J: TRBJ1-1
D: TRBD1
size: .
length: 16
CDR3: CASSDRTGGARTEAFF
DNA: TGTGCCAGCAGTGATCGGACAGGGGGCGCGCGGACTGAAGCTTTCTTT

V: TRBV6-2/TRBV6-3
J: TRBJ1-4
D: TRBD1
size: .
length: 14
CDR3: CASSTRTGREKLFF
DNA: TGTGCCAGCAGCACGAGGACAGGGAGGGAAAAACTGTTTTTT

V: TRBV5-1
J: TRBJ1-1
D: TRBD1
size: .
length: 12
CDR3: CASSFQGGEAFF
DNA: TGCGCCAGCAGCTTCCAGGGGGGTGAAGCTTTCTTT

V: TRBV6-5
J: TRBJ2-1
D: .
size: .
length: 13
CDR3: CASSYSPDNEQFF
DNA: TGTGCCAGCAGTTACTCTCCTGACAATGAGCAGTTCTTC

V: TRBV29-1
J: TRBJ2-7
D: TRBD1
size: .
length: 15
CDR3: CSVEIDRGRPNEQYF
DNA: TGCAGCGTTGAAATCGACAGGGGGAGACCTAACGAGCAGTACTTC

V: TRBV5-6
J: TRBJ2-3
D: .
size: .
length: 14
CDR3: CASSLRQYTDTQYF
DNA: TGTGCCAGCAGCTTACGACAGTACACAGATACGCAGTATTTT

V: TRBV2
J: TRBJ1-1
D: .
size: .
length: 13
CDR3: CASSDNDGFEAFF
DNA: TGTGCCAGCAGTGATAATGACGGGTTTGAAGCTTTCTTT

V: TRBV28
J: TRBJ2-1
D: TRBD1
size: .
length: 16
CDR3: CASSPVGTGSYNEQFF
DNA: TGTGCCAGCAGTCCCGTTGGGACAGGGTCCTACAATGAGCAGTTCTTC

V: TRBV29-1
J: TRBJ1-1
D: .
size: .
length: 13
CDR3: CSVRTASNTEAFF
DNA: TGCAGCGTTCGGACAGCTTCGAACACTGAAGCTTTCTTT

V: TRBV3-1/TRBV3-2
J: TRBJ2-7
D: TRBD2
size: .
length: 20
CDR3: CASSHGTSGRGALASYEQYF
DNA: TGTGCCAGCAGCCATGGGACTAGCGGGAGAGGTGCCCTAGCGTCCTACGAGCAGTACTTC

V: TRBV5-1
J: TRBJ2-7
D: TRBD1
size: .
length: 16
CDR3: CASSFRGTTDPYEQYF
DNA: TGCGCCAGCAGCTTCAGGGGGACCACCGATCCCTACGAGCAGTACTTC

V: TRBV9
J: TRBJ1-2
D: TRBD1
size: .
length: 13
CDR3: CASSVEGASGYTF
DNA: TGTGCCAGCAGCGTTGAGGGGGCTAGTGGCTACACCTTC

V: TRBV15
J: TRBJ1-3
D: .
size: .
length: 17
CDR3: CATREGRDYLAGNTIYF
DNA: TGTGCCACCCGAGAAGGCCGGGATTACCTGGCTGGAAACACCATATATTTT

V: TRBV2
J: TRBJ2-1
D: .
size: .
length: 15
CDR3: CASSEGGLPEVEQFF
DNA: TGTGCCAGCAGTGAAGGTGGTCTCCCTGAGGTTGAGCAGTTCTTC

V: TRBV5-1
J: TRBJ1-1
D: .
size: .
length: 14
CDR3: CASSLTTGGTEAFF
DNA: TGCGCCAGCAGCTTAACTACCGGCGGCACTGAAGCTTTCTTT

V: TRBV2
J: TRBJ2-5
D: TRBD1
size: few
length: 15
CDR3: CASRPTGTGQETQYF
DNA: TGTGCCAGCCGACCGACAGGGACGGGCCAAGAGACCCAGTACTTC

V: TRBV19
J: TRBJ1-1
D: TRBD1
size: .
length: 14
CDR3: CASRRQGAWTEAFF
DNA: TGTGCCAGTCGTCGGCAGGGGGCGTGGACTGAAGCTTTCTTT

V: TRBV14
J: TRBJ1-4
D: TRBD1
size: few
length: 14
CDR3: CASSQVGGYEKLFF
DNA: TGTGCCAGCAGCCAAGTAGGGGGCTATGAAAAACTGTTTTTT

V: TRBV5-1
J: TRBJ2-2
D: TRBD1
size: .
length: 15
CDR3: CASTTGQAYTGELFF
DNA: TGCGCCAGCACAACGGGACAGGCGTACACCGGGGAGCTGTTTTTT

V: TRBV2
J: TRBJ1-2
D: .
size: .
length: 14
CDR3: CASGPLGLPRGYTF
DNA: TGTGCCAGCGGCCCCCTTGGACTGCCCCGTGGCTACACCTTC

V: TRBV5-4
J: TRBJ2-3
D: .
size: .
length: 17
CDR3: CASSWDQAGTPTDTQYF
DNA: TGTGCCAGCAGCTGGGACCAAGCCGGGACACCCACAGATACGCAGTATTTT

V: TRBV10-1
J: TRBJ2-7
D: TRBD2
size: .
length: 15
CDR3: CASSASSPRGDEQYF
DNA: TGCGCCAGCAGTGCCTCGTCCCCGCGGGGGGACGAGCAGTACTTC

V: TRBV29-1
J: TRBJ2-3
D: .
size: few
length: 17
CDR3: CSVGGALSGATLNTQYF
DNA: TGCAGCGTTGGGGGGGCACTCAGCGGGGCAACGTTGAATACGCAGTATTTT

V: TRBV5-1
J: TRBJ2-1
D: TRBD2
size: .
length: 15
CDR3: CASSLGLAGENEQFF
DNA: TGCGCCAGCAGCTTGGGACTAGCGGGAGAAAATGAGCAGTTCTTC

V: TRBV7-9
J: TRBJ1-1
D: .
size: .
length: 13
CDR3: CASSRNQGTEAFF
DNA: TGTGCCAGCAGCCGGAACCAGGGCACTGAAGCTTTCTTT

V: TRBV5-6
J: TRBJ2-1
D: .
size: .
length: 13
CDR3: CASSTDIYNEQFF
DNA: TGTGCCAGCAGCACGGACATATACAATGAGCAGTTCTTC

V: TRBV6-5
J: TRBJ1-2
D: TRBD1
size: .
length: 16
CDR3: CASSYSRTGSYYGYTF
DNA: TGTGCCAGCAGTTACTCTCGGACAGGTTCCTACTATGGCTACACCTTC

V: TRBV4-2
J: TRBJ1-2
D: .
size: many
length: 16
CDR3: CASSHLGREQGYGYTF
DNA: TGTGCCAGCAGCCACCTCGGGAGGGAGCAAGGCTATGGCTACACCTTC

V: TRBV6-5
J: TRBJ1-1
D: TRBD1
size: .
length: 15
CDR3: CASRQTDREGTEAFF
DNA: TGTGCCAGCAGGCAGACGGACAGGGAGGGCACTGAAGCTTTCTTT

V: TRBV5-1
J: TRBJ1-2
D: .
size: .
length: 14
CDR3: CASSLADRFYGYTF
DNA: TGCGCCAGCAGCTTGGCCGACAGGTTTTATGGCTACACCTTC

V: TRBV6-5
J: TRBJ1-2
D: .
size: .
length: 15
CDR3: CASRITGRTNYGYTF
DNA: TGTGCCAGCAGAATTACGGGGAGAACTAACTATGGCTACACCTTC

V: TRBV12-2
J: TRBJ2-7
D: .
size: .
length: 19
CDR3: CASRLPRLAGTLFAYEQYF
DNA: TGTGCAAGTCGCTTACCACGACTAGCGGGAACCCTTTTCGCCTACGAGCAGTACTTC

V: TRBV18
J: TRBJ1-1
D: .
size: .
length: 16
CDR3: CASSPPGRGSNTEAFF
DNA: TGTGCCAGCTCACCACCGGGCCGGGGATCGAACACTGAAGCTTTCTTT

V: TRBV6-5
J: TRBJ2-3
D: TRBD1
size: .
length: 14
CDR3: CASSWGQLTDTQYF
DNA: TGTGCCAGCAGTTGGGGACAGCTCACAGATACGCAGTATTTT

V: TRBV4-2
J: TRBJ1-2
D: .
size: few
length: 13
CDR3: CASSQGEGSRYTF
DNA: TGTGCCAGCAGCCAAGGGGAGGGTAGCCGCTACACCTTC

V: TRBV19
J: TRBJ2-7
D: .
size: .
length: 11
CDR3: CASQQGHEQYF
DNA: TGTGCCAGTCAACAGGGCCACGAGCAGTACTTC

V: TRBV28
J: TRBJ1-2
D: TRBD1
size: .
length: 16
CDR3: CASSQFTGTANYGYTF
DNA: TGTGCCAGCAGTCAATTTACCGGGACAGCTAACTATGGCTACACCTTC

V: TRBV9
J: TRBJ2-6
D: TRBD1
size: few
length: 14
CDR3: CASGQGSGANVLTF
DNA: TGTGCCAGCGGACAGGGCTCTGGGGCCAACGTCCTGACTTTC

V: TRBV28
J: TRBJ1-1
D: TRBD1
size: .
length: 22
CDR3: CASRSLLRDRGSPTYSYTEAFF
DNA: TGTGCCAGCAGATCCCTCCTCCGGGACAGGGGATCCCCGACCTACTCATACACTGAAGCTTTCTTT

V: TRBV30
J: TRBJ1-2
D: .
size: .
length: 14
CDR3: CAWSPDSDLDGYTF
DNA: TGTGCCTGGAGTCCGGACAGTGATTTAGATGGCTACACCTTC